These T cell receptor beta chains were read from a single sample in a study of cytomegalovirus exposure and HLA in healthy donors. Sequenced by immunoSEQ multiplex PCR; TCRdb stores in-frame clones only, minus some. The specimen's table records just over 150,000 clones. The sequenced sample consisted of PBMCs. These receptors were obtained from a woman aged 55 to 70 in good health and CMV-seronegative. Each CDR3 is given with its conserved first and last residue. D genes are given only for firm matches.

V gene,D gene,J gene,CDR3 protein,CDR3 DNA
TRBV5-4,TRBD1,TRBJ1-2,CASSLQGQGNYGYTF,TGTGCCAGCAGCTTGCAGGGACAGGGTAATTATGGCTACACCTTC
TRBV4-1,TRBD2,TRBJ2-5,CAGSRGTIQETQYF,TGCGCCGGCAGCCGCGGGACTATTCAAGAGACCCAGTACTTC
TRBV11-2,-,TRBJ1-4,CASSLDVQGSNEKLFF,TGTGCCAGCAGCTTAGATGTGCAGGGTTCTAATGAAAAACTGTTTTTT
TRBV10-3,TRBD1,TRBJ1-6,CAISAGTGHSPLHF,TGTGCCATCAGTGCCGGGACAGGGCATTCACCCCTCCACTTT
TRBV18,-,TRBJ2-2,CASSPPSSGELFF,TGTGCCAGCTCACCACCTAGCTCCGGGGAGCTGTTTTTT
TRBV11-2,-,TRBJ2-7,CASSLGLADEQYF,TGTGCCAGCAGCTTAGGTTTGGCCGACGAGCAGTACTTC
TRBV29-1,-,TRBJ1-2,CSVATSSYGYTF,TGCAGCGTCGCGACATCGTCCTATGGCTACACCTTC
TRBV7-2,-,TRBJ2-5,CASSLITSETQYF,TGTGCCAGCAGCTTAATAACTAGCGAGACCCAGTACTTC
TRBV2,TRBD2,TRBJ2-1,CASRVSGSYNEQFF,TGTGCCAGCAGAGTTAGCGGGTCCTACAATGAGCAGTTCTTC
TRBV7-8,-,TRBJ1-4,CASSLRFGESQLFF,TGTGCCAGCAGCCTCCGGTTCGGGGAATCTCAACTATTTTTT
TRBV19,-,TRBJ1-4,CASGGELQALREKLFF,TGTGCCAGTGGAGGGGAGTTACAAGCCCTGAGGGAAAAACTGTTTTTT
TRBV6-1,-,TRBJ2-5,CASQEGLRREQYF,TGTGCCAGCCAGGAGGGCCTACGGAGGGAGCAGTACTTC
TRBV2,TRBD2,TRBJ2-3,CAILGAGEGTQYF,TGTGCCATTCTCGGAGCGGGGGAGGGTACGCAGTATTTT
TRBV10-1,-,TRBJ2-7,CASRPTGSYEQYF,TGCGCCAGCAGACCGACAGGATCCTACGAGCAGTACTTC
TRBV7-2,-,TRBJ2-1,CASSLGYTDNEQFF,TGTGCCAGCAGCTTAGGGTACACCGACAATGAGCAGTTCTTC
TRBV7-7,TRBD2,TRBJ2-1,CASSQEVTSGYNEQFF,TGTGCCAGCAGCCAGGAGGTGACTAGCGGTTACAATGAGCAGTTCTTC
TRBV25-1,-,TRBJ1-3,CASSESGRVSGNTIYF,TGTGCCAGCAGTGAATCGGGGAGAGTGTCTGGAAACACCATATATTTT
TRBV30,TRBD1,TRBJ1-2,CAQSGTGGYYGYTF,TGTGCCCAATCCGGGACAGGGGGTTACTATGGCTACACCTTC
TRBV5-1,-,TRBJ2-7,CASSLTGSIYEQYF,TGCGCCAGCAGCTTGACAGGGAGTATCTACGAGCAGTACTTC
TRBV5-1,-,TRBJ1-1,CASSLYLGHPEAFF,TGCGCCAGCAGCTTGTATCTCGGACACCCTGAAGCTTTCTTT
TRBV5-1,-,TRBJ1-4,CASSLEAREEQKLFF,TGCGCCAGCAGCTTGGAAGCCAGGGAGGAGCAAAAACTGTTTTTT
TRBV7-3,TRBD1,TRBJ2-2,CASSFRGQDGELFF,TGTGCCAGCAGCTTCAGGGGGCAAGACGGGGAGCTGTTTTTT
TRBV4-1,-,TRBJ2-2,CASSLERGRGTGELFF,TGCGCCAGCAGCCTCGAGAGGGGGAGGGGCACCGGGGAGCTGTTTTTT
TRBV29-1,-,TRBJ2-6,CSVLGRDSGANVLTF,TGCAGCGTTCTTGGCAGGGACTCTGGGGCCAACGTCCTGACTTTC
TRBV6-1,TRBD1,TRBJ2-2,CASRMVTGAGELFF,TGTGCCAGCAGGATGGTGACAGGGGCCGGGGAGCTGTTTTTT